This entry describes one T cell receptor (beta chain). V was pared by 4 bases and J by 0 bases, with 5 bases of the junction left unmatched. Germline loops: CDR1 KGHSH, CDR2 LQKENI. This CDR3 contains 15 residues. Profiled with immunoSEQ multiplex PCR; TCRdb holds only in-frame clones, not every one. Of tens of thousands of clones detected, around 94% appear once; the ten largest clones hold 0.38%. These data originate in a study of technical replicates of blood from four donors. Sequencing used T cells isolated from PBMCs. J is TRBJ1-1 and V is TRBV18; 7 bases line up with TRBD1. The TCR sequence derives from a human donor in good health. The CDR3 sequence: CASSLTTGMNTEAFF. CDR3 sequence (DNA): TGTGCCAGCTCACTCACGACAGGGATGAACACTGAAGCTTTCTTT.